What follows are 19 T cell receptor beta chains derived from one specimen sequenced in a study of identical twins. TCRdb itself ran the 5' RACE reads through MiXCR, one entry per CDR3 protein. The sample gives 300,000 to 400,000 distinct CDR3 sequences, roughly an eighth of which show up once; about 7% is in the top ten. The same data also contributed to another study, on yellow fever vaccine responses in identical twins.

Sequenced sample: CD8+ T cells sorted from blood. The receptors originated from a woman between 18 and 29 years old in good health.

The chain couples TRBV6-6 to TRBJ2-7, with D unresolved. CDR1 and CDR2 (germline): MNHNY, SVGAGI (reference sequence). The CDR3 consists of 13 residues. Trimming cost V 0 bases and J 2 bases, with 5 bases left between them. The chain's CDR3 is CASSYSGPYEQYV. The CDR3 nucleotides are TGTGCCAGCAGTTACTCAGGGCCCTACGAGCAGTACGTC.

This clonotype was found many times. The chain joins TRBV12-3 or TRBV12-4 to TRBJ2-1; possibly TRBD1 for D (5 bases). The V and J ends lost 5 bases and 7 bases respectively, with 12 bases between them. The CDR3 loop spans 13 amino acids. DNA for the CDR3: TGTGCCAGCAGTCCTGACAGAACAAATGAGCAGTTCTTC. Translation gives CASSPDRTNEQFF.

The chain couples TRBV6-5 to TRBJ2-7; a weak D match, TRBD2 (6 bases). Per the germline V gene, CDR1 is MNHEY and CDR2 is SVGAGI. This CDR3 has 14 amino acids. The V and J ends lost 3 bases and 1 base respectively, with 10 bases between them. CDR3 nucleotide sequence: TGTGCCAGCAGTTATGGGCGGGATTCCTACGAGCAGTACTTC. Its protein product is CASSYGRDSYEQYF.

V and J are TRBV6-5 and TRBJ2-7; 8 nucleotides agree with TRBD2. The CDR3 loop spans 15 amino acids. V gave up 0 bases and J gave up 4 bases; unmatched junction bases: 5. Germline V gives CDR1 MNHEY, CDR2 SVGAGI. The CDR3 DNA is TGTGCCAGCAGTTACTCGTCGAGCGGGGGTTACGAGCAGTACTTC. Translation: CASSYSSSGGYEQYF.

The chain couples TRBV4-2 to TRBJ2-1; 7 positions agree with TRBD2. The trim removed 0 bases at V and 6 bases at J, leaving 8 bases unmatched. The CDR3 spans 16 residues. The germline gives CDR1 LGHNA, CDR2 YNFKEQ. As DNA, the CDR3 is TGTGCCAGCAGCCAAGAAGCTAGCGGCCCATCCAATGAGCAGTTCTTC. This sequence encodes CASSQEASGPSNEQFF.

This clonotype was counted many times. The rearrangement links TRBV20-1 to TRBJ1-1, with D perhaps TRBD1 (6 bases). This CDR3 has 14 amino acids. The germline V and J ends were trimmed by 3 bases and 3 bases, with 14 bases remaining between them. CDR1 is DFQATT, CDR2 SNEGSKA, per germline (reference sequence). The CDR3, as DNA: TGCAGTGCTAGTAACAGGGTACCCTACACTGAAGCTTTCTTT. Protein sequence: CSASNRVPYTEAFF.

This clonotype occurred many times. This chain uses TRBV15 with TRBJ1-3; the D is unclear. Trimming took off 5 bases at V and 4 bases at J, with 6 bases between the two ends. The germline CDR1 and CDR2 sequences are LNHNV and YYDKDF (reference sequence). This CDR3 spans 12 amino acids. CDR3 sequence reads: CATSPFGNTIYF. In nucleotides, the CDR3 is TGTGCCACCAGCCCGTTCGGAAACACCATATATTTT.

This clonotype has just a few counts. The chain recombines TRBV24-1 with TRBJ2-7; D call uncertain. Deletions cut 4 bases from V and 6 bases from J, with 12 bases between. This CDR3 contains 13 residues. Germline CDR1 KGHDR, CDR2 SFDVKD. CDR3 nucleotides: TGTGCCACCAGTGACTCTAGGAGTCGCGAGCAGTACTTC. Its protein product is CATSDSRSREQYF.

The J gene is TRBJ1-5, the V gene TRBV7-6; 10 bases are a match to TRBD1. V lost 5 bases and J lost 3; bases outside the gene matches: 4. This CDR3 has 15 residues. Germline V CDR1 and CDR2: SGHVS, FNYEAQ. CDR3 loop: CASSMGQGLNQPQHF. The CDR3 bases are TGTGCCAGCAGCATGGGACAGGGGCTCAATCAGCCCCAGCATTTT. The variable domain in full, completed from reference TRBV7-6 and TRBJ1-5, reads GAGVSQSPRYKVTKRGQDVALRCDPISGHVSLYWYRQALGQGPEFLTYFNYEAQQDKSGLPNDRFSAERPEGSISTLTIQRTEQRDSAMYRCASSMGQGLNQPQHFGDGTRLSIL.

The CDR3 reads CASSQMTGQPIYGYTF. The CDR3 DNA follows: TGTGCCAGCAGCCAAATGACAGGGCAACCGATCTATGGCTACACCTTC. The rearrangement uses TRBV14 and TRBJ1-2, with 7 nucleotides matching TRBD1. The CDR3 length is 16 residues. J was trimmed by 4 bases and V by 2 bases; bases with no gene match: 10. Per the germline V gene, CDR1 is SGHDN and CDR2 is FVKESK.

The CDR3 region is CASSLVGQGAIYGYTF. CDR3 nucleotide sequence: TGTGCCAGCAGTTTAGTAGGACAGGGGGCGATCTATGGCTACACCTTC. The genes are TRBV28 and TRBJ1-2, with 11 bases that match TRBD1. With V trimmed by 2 bases and J by 4 bases, 6 bases remained unmatched. This CDR3 is 16 amino acids long. Germline CDR1 MDHEN, CDR2 SYDVKM.

This clonotype was counted between two and nine times. This chain's CDR3 is CSAIPGLAGGRETQYF. In nucleotides, the CDR3 is TGCAGTGCCATACCCGGCCTAGCGGGGGGGCGAGAGACCCAGTACTTC. The V gene is TRBV20-1, the J gene TRBJ2-5, with 12 positions matching TRBD2. CDR1 and CDR2 from the germline V gene are DFQATT and SNEGSKA (reference sequence). This CDR3 is 16 amino acids long. J gave up 4 bases and V 6 bases, and 12 bases lay outside the gene matches.

This clonotype was counted a few times. This chain joins TRBV29-1 and TRBJ2-1, with 12 positions matching TRBD2. The CDR3 contains 12 residues. CDR1 and CDR2 from the germline V gene are SQVTM and ANQGSEA. J gave up 10 bases and V 8 bases, and 6 bases lay outside the gene matches. CDR3 coding DNA: TGCAGCTTCTGGACTAGCGGGGAAGAGCAGTTCTTC. Translation: CSFWTSGEEQFF.

This clonotype came up many times. V gene TRBV5-1 combines with J gene TRBJ2-7; D is perhaps TRBD2 (5 bases). Germline CDR1 and CDR2: SGHRS and YFSETQ. The ends were cut back, 6 bases at V and 3 bases at J, with 13 bases in the middle. The CDR3 is 13 residues long. The CDR3: CASKLSGYYEQYF. The CDR3 DNA sequence: TGCGCCAGCAAGTTGAGCGGATACTACGAGCAGTACTTC.

This clonotype occurred many times. This chain connects TRBV28 to TRBJ2-1; TRBD1 matches 7 bases. The germline V gene has CDR1 MDHEN and CDR2 SYDVKM. CDR3 size: 14 residues. The ends lost 11 bases at V and 2 bases at J; junction bases unmatched: 9. The CDR3 reads CAASRDSAYNEQFF. The CDR3 nucleotides read TGTGCCGCGAGCCGGGACAGCGCCTACAATGAGCAGTTCTTC.

This clonotype has only a few counts. The rearrangement joins TRBV4-1 to TRBJ2-2; D is undetermined. V gave up 7 bases and J gave up 0 bases, with 24 bases separating them. Germline V gene sequence: CDR1 MGHRA, CDR2 YSYEKL. This CDR3 region has 19 residues. This CDR3 reads CASTKSPEQTRANTGELFF. In DNA, the CDR3 is TGCGCCAGCACTAAAAGCCCGGAACAGACCCGCGCGAACACCGGGGAGCTGTTTTTT.

The J gene is TRBJ2-1, the V gene TRBV6-5; the match to TRBD2 covers 8 bases. CDR3 size: 15 residues. The trim removed 5 bases at V and 5 bases at J, leaving 8 bases unmatched. CDR1 MNHEY and CDR2 SVGAGI come from the germline V gene. The CDR3 sequence: CASSHQREIDNEQFF. CDR3 coding DNA: TGTGCCAGCAGTCACCAGCGGGAGATCGACAATGAGCAGTTCTTC.

This clonotype was seen a handful of times. The chain employs TRBV27 and TRBJ2-5, with TRBD2 matching over 13 bases. The junction had 4 bases not matched to a gene; V was cut back by 4 bases and J by 5 bases. CDR1 is MNHEY, CDR2 SMNVEV, per germline (reference sequence). The CDR3 runs 15 residues. In DNA form, the CDR3 reads TGTGCCAGCAGTTGGACTAGCGGGAGTGGGGAGACCCAGTACTTC. Translated, it gives CASSWTSGSGETQYF.

CDR3 DNA sequence: TGTGCCAGCAGTTTTATCCCCCCTACGCAGTATTTT. Residues: CASSFIPPTQYF. The V gene is TRBV12-3 or TRBV12-4, the J gene TRBJ2-3; D ambiguous. V lost 3 bases to trimming and J lost 8 bases, with 9 bases between them. The CDR3 has 12 amino acids.